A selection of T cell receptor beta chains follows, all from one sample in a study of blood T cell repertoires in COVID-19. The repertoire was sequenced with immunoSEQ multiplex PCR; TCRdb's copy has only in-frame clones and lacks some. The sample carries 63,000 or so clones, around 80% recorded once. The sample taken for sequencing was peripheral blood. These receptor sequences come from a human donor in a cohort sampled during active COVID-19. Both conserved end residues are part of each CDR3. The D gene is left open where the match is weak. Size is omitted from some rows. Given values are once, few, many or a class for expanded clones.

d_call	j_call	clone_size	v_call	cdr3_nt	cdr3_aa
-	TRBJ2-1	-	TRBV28	TGTGCCAGCAGCCGCAGGACTAATAAACACAATGAGCAGTTCTTC	CASSRRTNKHNEQFF
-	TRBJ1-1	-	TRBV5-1	TGCGCCAGCAGCCCCTCGCTGGGAGGGCCCACTGAAGCTTTCTTT	CASSPSLGGPTEAFF
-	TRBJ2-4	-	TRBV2	TGTGCCAGCAGACCCGCAGGGGGGCTAGCCAAAAACATTCAGTACTTC	CASRPAGGLAKNIQYF
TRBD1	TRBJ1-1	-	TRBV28	TGTGCCAGCAGAGGGGGCTCGGGGGTAAGGACTGAAGCTTTCTTT	CASRGGSGVRTEAFF
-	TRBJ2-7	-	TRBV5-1	TGCGCCAGCAGCTTGGAAGGGGTCTACGAGCAGTACTTC	CASSLEGVYEQYF
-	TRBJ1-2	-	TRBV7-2	TGTGCCAGCAGCTTAGTACAGGTTGACTATGGCTACACCTTC	CASSLVQVDYGYTF
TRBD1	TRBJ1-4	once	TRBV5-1	TGCGCCAGCAGCACCGCCGGGACAGGGGGAGAAAAACTGTTTTTT	CASSTAGTGGEKLFF
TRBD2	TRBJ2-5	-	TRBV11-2	TGTGCCAGCCACTGGTCGGCGGGAGGGCCTGGAGAGACCCAGTACTTC	CASHWSAGGPGETQYF
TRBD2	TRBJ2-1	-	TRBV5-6	TGTGCCAGCAGCACCGGGACTATCAATGAGCAGTTCTTC	CASSTGTINEQFF
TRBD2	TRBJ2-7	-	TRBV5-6	TGTGCCAGCAGCTTCGGGGGGAGGTACGAGCAGTACTTC	CASSFGGRYEQYF
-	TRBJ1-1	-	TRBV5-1	TGCGCCAGCAGCTTGGCTGGGGGCGTAACTGAAGCTTTCTTT	CASSLAGGVTEAFF
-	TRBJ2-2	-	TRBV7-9	TGTGCCAGCAGCCCCCGACAGACCGGGGAGCTGTTTTTT	CASSPRQTGELFF
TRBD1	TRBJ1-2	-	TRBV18	TGTGCCAGCTCACTCGGACAGGGACTGGAGTCCTACACCTTC	CASSLGQGLESYTF
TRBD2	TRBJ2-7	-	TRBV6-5	TGTGCCAGCAGTTCTCTACTAGCGAACGCCTACGAGCAGTACTTC	CASSSLLANAYEQYF
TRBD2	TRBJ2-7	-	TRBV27	TGTGCTAGTCAAGCGGGAGTGAGCTCCTACGAGCAGTACTTC	CASQAGVSSYEQYF
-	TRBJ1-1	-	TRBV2	TGTGCCAGCAACCCCCGCGGGGGCACTGAAGCTTTCTTT	CASNPRGGTEAFF
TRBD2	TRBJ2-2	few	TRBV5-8	TGTGCCAGCAGCTTGGGACTAGCGGGAAACACCGGGGAGCTGTTTTTT	CASSLGLAGNTGELFF
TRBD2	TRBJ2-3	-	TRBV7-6	TGTGCCAGCAGCCCTGCTAGCGGGTTGAAGTCTCGGGAGTATTTT	CASSPASGLKSREYF